Listed here is a single T cell receptor beta chain. This specimen belongs to a study of a mutant IDH1 vaccine in newly diagnosed glioma. Study overall: Former treatment meant radiotherapy, temozolomide, or both; the majority had gotten both.

Germline lookup yields CDR1 SGHTA and CDR2 FQGNSA. The length of the CDR3 is 13 residues. The germline V and J ends were trimmed by 5 bases and 8 bases, with 13 bases remaining between them. The table came from immunoSEQ multiplex PCR; TCRdb's copy has only in-frame clones and leaves some out. The sample has 60,000 to 75,000 clones; around 80% are singletons. Time point: baseline, week 1 (first vaccination visit). Stated treatment: pre-vaccination baseline after standard-of-care therapy. New astrocytomas of WHO grade 3 or 4 that were IDH1-mutant and ATRX-lost were found in the donors. This TCR was recovered from a woman under 30 with glioma. Some clones in this sample may be carry-over from other donors' samples. The rearrangement links TRBV7-2 to TRBJ2-1; no firm D call. Specimen: peripheral blood mononuclear cells (PBMCs), collected from a glioma patient treated with radiotherapy, temozolomide or both. CDR3 bases: TGTGCCAGCAGCCCAACCAGAAGTCATGAGCAGTTCTTC. Protein sequence: CASSPTRSHEQFF.